This T cell receptor beta chain was obtained from a study of T cell changes during pregnancy in multiple sclerosis. V was pared by 3 bases and J by 4 bases, with 13 bases between. The CDR3 consists of 16 residues. Germline CDR1 reads MNHEY; CDR2 reads SMNVEV (reference sequence). Sequencing used immunoSEQ multiplex PCR; TCRdb keeps in-frame clones, though not all of them. Here the sample spans around 13,000 clones, about 91% being singletons. V usage is TRBV27 and J usage is TRBJ2-6; D gene uncertain. Sequenced material: CD8+ T cells from peripheral blood mononuclear cells, taken in the second trimester of pregnancy. This receptor was obtained from a female donor in good health, enrolled as a control in a pregnancy study. CDR3 loop: CASSFVWAHGANVLTF. CDR3 sequence (DNA): TGTGCCAGCAGTTTTGTGTGGGCGCACGGGGCCAACGTCCTGACTTTC.